The clone carrying this T cell receptor (beta chain) was observed a handful of times. This entry belongs to a study of identical twins. TCRdb recomputed calls from the 5' RACE reads with MiXCR, one row per CDR3 protein. The sample contains 260,000 or so distinct CDR3 sequences, 6% to 8% of which appear only once. With 6 bases removed from V and 5 bases from J, the gap between germline ends came to 6 bases. Germline V gene sequence: CDR1 MNHEY, CDR2 SVGAGI. The CDR3 runs 11 residues. The sample also formed part of further work on yellow fever vaccine responses in identical twins.

This receptor was identified in a woman aged 18-30 years in good health. Sequencing was carried out using CD8+ T cells sorted from blood. J is TRBJ2-3 and V is TRBV6-5; D is undetermined. CDR3 nucleotide sequence: TGTGCCAGCAGGACTCGAGATACGCAGTATTTT. As protein: CASRTRDTQYF.